This record covers a single T cell receptor (beta chain). Its target is not known. This sample is drawn from a study of graft-versus-host responses after intestinal transplantation. Points from the study as a whole: The recipient marrow held GvH clones, and some of them showed up first in ileum or blood. In patients with graft-donor T cell macrochimerism, allograft graft-versus-host to host-versus-graft clonal ratios were high.

TCRdb's table, derived via immunoSEQ multiplex PCR, lists solely in-frame clones and lacks some. The sample holds tens of thousands of clones, 90% to 95% seen once. V dropped 1 base and J dropped 6 bases, with 19 bases sitting between them. CDR3 length: 17 amino acids. The material sequenced was unstimulated CD8+ T cells sorted from spleen or lymph node cells, taken before intestinal transplant. The rearrangement joins TRBV23-1 to TRBJ2-1; the D gene could be TRBD1 or TRBD2 (5 bases each). TRBV23-1 is sorted into the ORF group, with uncertain function. The TCR sequence derives from a human donor who received an intestinal transplant. This CDR3 is CASSQFFGTDSRNEQFF. CDR3 sequence (DNA): TGCGCCAGCAGTCAATTCTTCGGGACCGACTCTCGCAATGAGCAGTTCTTC.